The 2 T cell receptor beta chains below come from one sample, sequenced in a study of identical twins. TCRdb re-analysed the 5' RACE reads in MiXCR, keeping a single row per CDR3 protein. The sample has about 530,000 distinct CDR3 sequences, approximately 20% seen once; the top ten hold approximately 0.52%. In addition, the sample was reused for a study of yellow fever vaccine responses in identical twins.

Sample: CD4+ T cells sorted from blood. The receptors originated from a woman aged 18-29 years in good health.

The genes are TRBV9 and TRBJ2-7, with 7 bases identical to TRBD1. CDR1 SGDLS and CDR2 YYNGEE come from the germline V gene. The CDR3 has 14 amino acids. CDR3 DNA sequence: TGTGCCAGCAGCGTAGTCGGCAGGGGACAGAAGAGAAGAGTC. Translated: CASSVVGRGQKRRV.

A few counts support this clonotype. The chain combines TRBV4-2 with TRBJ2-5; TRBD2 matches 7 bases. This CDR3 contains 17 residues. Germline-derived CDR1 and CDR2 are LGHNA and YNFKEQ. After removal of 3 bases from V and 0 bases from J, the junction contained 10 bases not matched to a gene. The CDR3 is CASSHVTSADYQETQYF. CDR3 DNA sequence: TGTGCCAGCAGCCACGTAACTAGCGCGGATTACCAAGAGACCCAGTACTTC.